A selection of T cell receptor beta chains follows, all from one sample in a study of blood T cell repertoires in COVID-19. Profiled with immunoSEQ multiplex PCR; TCRdb holds only in-frame clones, not every one. The sample lists 50,000 to 55,000 clones; around 86% were seen once. Sequenced: peripheral blood. These receptors all come from a man aged 50 to 59 with active COVID-19. CDR3s include the opening cysteine and the closing phenylalanine or tryptophan. Size is omitted from some rows. Given values are once, few, many or a class for expanded clones.

TRBJ2-3 TRBV10-1 - CASSSQGGTDTQYF
TRBJ1-2 TRBV7-2 - CASSLRRDRPFNYGYTF
TRBJ2-3 TRBV5-1 - CASRSSGGAPDTQYF
TRBJ2-1 TRBV7-8 - CASSSVRSYNEQFF
TRBJ2-1 TRBV7-2 - CASSLVRGGPNEQFF
TRBJ1-4 TRBV27 - CASSSGTAPNEKLFF
TRBJ1-2 TRBV11-2 few CASSLGEQGVYGYTF
TRBJ2-7 TRBV19 few CASGTSGRGEQYF
TRBJ2-3 TRBV25-1 - CASSGDMYTQYF
TRBJ1-2 TRBV10-3 - CAITEGLGQGGGYTF
TRBJ2-7 TRBV10-3 - CAISPTGFEQYF
TRBJ2-3 TRBV7-2 - CASSQSGLAGGITDTQYF
TRBJ1-2 TRBV30 - CAWANTGIYTF
TRBJ1-2 TRBV6-5 - CASSYTAGPYGGYTF
TRBJ2-1 TRBV5-6 - CASRRLAGGLSYNEQFF
TRBJ1-1 TRBV30 once CAWRGQGRTEAFF
TRBJ2-1 TRBV9 few CASSAQGQGGGEQFF
TRBJ2-1 TRBV5-1 - CASSLHHRPVGGEQFF
TRBJ2-5 TRBV7-2 - CASSLVSEQTQYF
TRBJ2-2 TRBV6-5 - CASSSSGLLTTGELFF
TRBJ2-2 TRBV7-9 - CASSWGLLTGELFF
TRBJ1-2 TRBV7-2 - CASTGTGAKVGYTF
TRBJ1-5 TRBV10-3 - CAISVAGTDQPQHF
TRBJ2-3 TRBV5-4 - CASSSGGSDTQYF
TRBJ2-3 TRBV5-1 - CASSLFGLATDTQYF
TRBJ1-6 TRBV3-1/TRBV3-2 - CASSEGGTGLRASPLHF